This T cell receptor (beta chain) was captured in a study of blood T cell repertoires in COVID-19. In the original workflow: Amplifying reference gene primers gave estimates of nucleated cell counts. Assay: immunoSEQ multiplex PCR; the TCRdb copy retains only in-frame clones and omits some. Clone size and V and J calls were adopted from that table, with D and trimming inferred from the DNA. This table holds roughly 320,000 clones, 85% to 95% found once. The ends lost 3 bases at V and 7 bases at J; junction bases unmatched: 10. Germline CDR1 reads SGHVS; CDR2 reads FNYEAQ. The CDR3 is 16 residues long.

This chain links TRBV7-6 with TRBJ1-1; 11 bases agree with TRBD1. The clonotype was recovered from a woman younger than 45 who had been exposed to COVID-19. The material sequenced was PBMCs or T cells enriched from blood (not recorded which). The CDR3 DNA reads as TGTGCCAGCAGCTTCAATGAGGGACAGGGGGTTTTTGAAGCTTTCTTT. Amino acids: CASSFNEGQGVFEAFF.